The 3 T cell receptor beta chains listed next were all sequenced from one sample in a study of shared clonotypes between healthy human individuals. The assay was immunoSEQ multiplex PCR, and TCRdb's table has in-frame clones only and misses some. Of about 2 million clones in the sample, 85% to 95% are singletons; the top ten hold approximately 0.13%. Sequenced sample: naive CD4+ T cells sorted from blood. The sample's subset: CD45RA+ positively selected. Receptors were obtained from a man in his late teens or twenties in good health.

The chain couples TRBV30 to TRBJ2-5, with 13 bases aligning to TRBD2. This CDR3 has 14 amino acids. Trimming removed 4 bases from V and 4 bases from J; junction bases left unmatched: 3. The V gene's germline CDR1 is GTSNPN and CDR2 SVGIG (reference sequence). The CDR3 nucleotides are TGTGCCTGGACCCGACTAGCGGGGGGAGAGACCCAGTACTTC. It specifies CAWTRLAGGETQYF.

This chain links TRBV6-5 with TRBJ1-4; no reliable D call. Germline loops: CDR1 MNHEY, CDR2 SVGAGI. V was trimmed by 2 bases and J by 0 bases, leaving 10 bases between them. CDR3 length: 16 residues. CDR3 nucleotide sequence: TGTGCCAGCAGTTACCGCACTCATTCAACTAATGAAAAACTGTTTTTT. Protein sequence: CASSYRTHSTNEKLFF.

CDR3 sequence: CASSHQTASYEQYF. The CDR3, as DNA: TGCGCCAGCAGCCATCAAACAGCTTCCTACGAGCAGTACTTC. This chain connects TRBV5-1 to TRBJ2-7; no reliable D call. Germline-derived CDR1 and CDR2 are SGHRS and YFSETQ. There are 14 residues in the CDR3. V was trimmed by 4 bases and J by 1 base, leaving 12 bases between them.